These 6 T cell receptor beta chains were sequenced from one sample in a study of post-analysis software for immune sequencing data. Unique molecular identifiers tagged the TCR beta cDNA libraries. In TCRdb, the PCR reads were re-called with MiXCR into one record per CDR3 protein. The table has 650,000 to 900,000 distinct CDR3 sequences, around 45% seen once. These receptors' antigens are unknown. General study points: Patients used about five TRBV segments, including TRBV5-6, TRBV5-1 and TRBV20-1, more often than controls.

Sequencing used blood. All receptors come from a girl between 10 and 17 years old with multiple sclerosis.

The chain has TRBV7-6 and TRBJ2-1, with a weak D call TRBD1 (6 bases). Looked up from germline, CDR1 is SGHVS and CDR2 is FNYEAQ. V was cut by 5 bases and J by 5 bases, with 16 bases left in between. CDR3 length: 15 amino acids. CDR3 loop: CASSQGRPPDNEQFF. As DNA, the CDR3 is TGTGCCAGCAGCCAGGGGCGGCCCCCTGACAATGAGCAGTTCTTC.

The V gene is TRBV11-2, the J gene TRBJ2-7; 10 bases are a match to TRBD1. The trim removed 3 bases at V and 0 bases at J, leaving 5 bases unmatched. Germline lookup yields CDR1 SGHAT and CDR2 FQNNGV. The CDR3 is 16 residues long. As DNA, the CDR3 is TGTGCCAGCAGCTTCGGGACAGGGGTATACTCCTACGAGCAGTACTTC. Translation: CASSFGTGVYSYEQYF.

J is TRBJ2-7 and V is TRBV7-9, with D unresolved. V lost 4 bases and J 0 bases, leaving 13 bases between the germline ends. CDR3 size: 15 residues. Looked up from germline, CDR1 is SEHNR and CDR2 is FQNEAQ (reference sequence). Here the CDR3 reads CASSSAATLSYEQYF. The DNA for the CDR3 is TGTGCCAGCAGCTCAGCCGCTACCCTCTCCTACGAGCAGTACTTC.

The chain uses TRBV29-1 and TRBJ2-4; D uncertain. Near its end, the DNA agrees better with TRBJ2-5, so the J call may be wrong. Per the germline V gene, CDR1 is SQVTM and CDR2 is ANQGSEA. This CDR3 contains 14 residues. CDR3 amino acids: CSVDRGRLQETQYF. The CDR3 region has the DNA TGCAGCGTTGATAGAGGCAGGTTGCAAGAGACCCAGTACTTC.

V gene TRBV5-6 combines with J gene TRBJ2-7, with 8 positions matching TRBD1. Per the germline V gene, CDR1 is SGHDT and CDR2 is YYEEEE. V lost 4 bases to trimming and J lost 3 bases; unmatched junction nucleotides: 18. The CDR3 runs to 18 residues. As DNA, the CDR3 is TGTGCCAGCAGCCCCGACCCGGGGACAGGCCCTAAACACTACGAGCAGTACTTC. The encoded protein is CASSPDPGTGPKHYEQYF.

The rearrangement links TRBV6-6 to TRBJ2-1; D remains unclear. The V end was cut by 5 bases, the J end by 6 bases, with 14 bases between. The CDR3 runs to 14 residues. The V gene's germline CDR1 is MNHNY and CDR2 SVGAGI (reference sequence). CDR3 nucleotide sequence: TGTGCCAGCAGTATCGACTTGGGTCTCAATGAGCAGTTCTTC. It specifies CASSIDLGLNEQFF.